The 12 T cell receptor beta chains below were found in one sample sequenced in a study of blood T cell repertoires in COVID-19. Clones were read by immunoSEQ multiplex PCR, and TCRdb kept only the in-frame ones, dropping some. The table records 200,000 or so clones, approximately 83% of them present only once. The sequenced sample was peripheral blood. The origin of the receptors is a human donor with active or convalescent COVID-19. The donor label of this sample is uncertain.

This clone has just one count. The chain is built from TRBV28 and TRBJ1-2; a weak D match, TRBD1 (6 bases). Germline V gene sequence: CDR1 MDHEN, CDR2 SYDVKM. Trimming removed 6 bases at V and 1 base at J, with 9 bases between. The length of the CDR3 is 13 residues. CDR3 residues: CASSRGGNYGYTF. The CDR3 nucleotides are TGTGCCAGCAGCAGAGGGGGTAACTATGGCTACACCTTC.

This clone is a singleton in its sample. This rearrangement joins TRBV7-6 to TRBJ1-1, with a tentative D call TRBD1 (5 bases). V was clipped by 5 bases and J by 10 bases, with 11 bases between them. The CDR3 has 11 amino acids. Germline CDR1 reads SGHVS; CDR2 reads FNYEAQ. The chain's CDR3 is CASSPRVGAFF. The CDR3 DNA is TGTGCCAGCAGCCCCAGGGTGGGAGCTTTCTTT.

As to this clone: Other DNA sequences in the same sample also yield this CDR3. The chain joins TRBV6-5 to TRBJ1-2; 7 nucleotides line up with TRBD1. This CDR3 region has 13 residues. Looked up from germline, CDR1 is MNHEY and CDR2 is SVGAGI. The J segment lost 2 bases and the V segment lost 6 bases, leaving 3 bases of the junction unmatched. The CDR3 loop reads CASRPTGNYGYTF. DNA for the CDR3: TGTGCCAGCAGGCCGACAGGGAACTATGGCTACACCTTC.

The chain recombines TRBV2 with TRBJ2-1; TRBD2 is a possible D gene (6 bases). This CDR3 is built from 10 residues. From germline, CDR1 is SNHLY and CDR2 FYNNEI. The V gene lost 11 bases and the J gene lost 9 bases, with 11 bases spanning the gap. This chain's CDR3 is CALGEVEQFF. The CDR3 bases are TGTGCCCTTGGGGAGGTTGAGCAGTTCTTC.

The chain combines TRBV6-5 with TRBJ2-5; 12 bases are shared with TRBD2. CDR3 length: 15 amino acids. Trimming at V came to 4 bases and at J to 6 bases, leaving 6 bases not matched to a gene. CDR1 is MNHEY and CDR2 is SVGAGI in the germline V gene. The CDR3 nucleotides read TGTGCCAGCAGTTCGGGACTAGCGGGTCTTAAGACCCAGTACTTC. It codes for CASSSGLAGLKTQYF.

This clone was found once. The V call is TRBV6-1, the J call TRBJ1-2; D is perhaps TRBD1 (5 bases). Between the trimmed V and J ends, which lost 0 bases and 2 bases, there was a span of 10 bases. The CDR3 runs 15 residues. Germline V gives CDR1 MNHNS, CDR2 SASEGT. In DNA, the CDR3 is TGTGCCAGCAGTGAAGCTCAGACAGCAAACTATGGCTACACCTTC. Translating gives CASSEAQTANYGYTF.

The chain is built from TRBV10-1 and TRBJ2-7; perhaps TRBD1 as D (7 bases). The CDR3 has 16 residues. The V end was cut by 6 bases, the J end by 7 bases, with 25 bases between. The germline V gene encodes CDR1 WNHNN and CDR2 SYGVQD (reference sequence). CDR3 bases: TGCGCCAGCAGCGCCGGCCAGGGGGGCCCCCTGTGGGAGCAGTACTTC. Its translation: CASSAGQGGPLWEQYF.

This chain joins TRBV18 and TRBJ2-7; 12 bases map to TRBD2. Looked up from germline, CDR1 is KGHSH and CDR2 is LQKENI. The CDR3 consists of 17 residues. Trimming cost V 5 bases and J 3 bases; bases outside gene matches: 11. The CDR3 here is CASSALAGGALGYEQYF. The CDR3 DNA reads TGTGCCAGCTCAGCACTAGCGGGAGGAGCGTTGGGCTACGAGCAGTACTTC.

This clone was detected only a few times. The chain recombines TRBV19 with TRBJ2-2; weak D call: TRBD2 (5 bases). Germline V gene lookup returns CDR1 LNHDA and CDR2 SQIVND (reference sequence). Trimming left V 2 bases short and J 1 base short, with 8 bases between. The CDR3 is 15 residues long. CDR3 region: CASSIKLVNTGELFF. In DNA form, the CDR3 reads TGTGCCAGTAGTATAAAACTAGTGAACACCGGGGAGCTGTTTTTT.

The chain is built from TRBV19 and TRBJ2-2; D might be TRBD2 (6 bases). The CDR3 consists of 14 residues. Germline CDR1 reads LNHDA; CDR2 reads SQIVND (reference sequence). V dropped 7 bases and J dropped 2 bases, with 11 bases sitting between them. The CDR3 DNA follows: TGTGCCAGTAACGGAGGGGTAAACACCGGGGAGCTGTTTTTT. Translation gives CASNGGVNTGELFF.

V gene TRBV3-1 (or the pseudogene TRBV3-2) combines with J gene TRBJ2-1; D uncertain. Per germline, CDR1 LGHDT and CDR2 YNNKEL (reference sequence). This CDR3 contains 14 residues. The V end lost 3 bases, the J end lost 7 bases, and 13 bases lay between the germline ends. The CDR3 sequence is CASSQSAVLNEQFF. The CDR3 DNA reads as TGTGCCAGCAGCCAGTCTGCGGTACTTAATGAGCAGTTCTTC.

The chain employs TRBV9 and TRBJ1-2; D is ambiguous. The CDR3 runs to 13 residues. From germline, CDR1 is SGDLS and CDR2 YYNGEE. Trimming cost V 2 bases and J 6 bases, with 11 bases left between them. The CDR3 is CASSVRQLDGYTF. The DNA for the CDR3 is TGTGCCAGCAGCGTGAGGCAGTTGGATGGCTACACCTTC.